This TCR beta chain appears in the sequencing data of a study of spatial heterogeneity in lung cancer. Study details: A total of approximately 75 untreated early-stage non-small cell lung cancer patients served as donors. PBMC collected at follow-up were sequenced when available, a median of about two years after resection. Notes on the study in general: Whereas they appeared in blood less at follow-up, ubiquitous expanded tumor TCRs appeared there more at resection.

This clonotype has at least ten counts. Antigen specificity is unknown. This CDR3 is built from 17 residues. Trimming removed 0 bases at V and 0 bases at J, with 11 bases between. The germline V gene encodes CDR1 SGHTA and CDR2 FQGNSA. Time point meaning: blood at routine non-recurrence follow-up after resection. Sequencing covered unsorted whole RNA taken from tumor, nontumor lung or frozen PBMC. TCRdb passed the 5' RACE reads through MiXCR, listing each CDR3 protein once. The table has 25,000 to 35,000 distinct CDR3 sequences, 5% to 5.5% seen once. The material sequenced was PBMCs, taken at follow-up. The origin of this receptor is a female donor with early-stage non-small cell lung cancer. The chain carries TRBV7-2 and TRBJ2-2; D gene uncertain. The CDR3 is CASSLALRSANTGELFF. For the CDR3, the DNA is TGTGCCAGCAGCTTAGCGCTCAGATCAGCGAACACCGGGGAGCTGTTTTTT.